The 22 T cell receptor beta chains given below trace back to one sample, sequenced in a study of shared clonotypes between healthy human individuals. Repertoires were generated with immunoSEQ multiplex PCR, while TCRdb's copy carries only in-frame clones and drops some. The repertoire consists of about 800,000 clones, with approximately 97% occurring once and the leading ten covering approximately 0.2%. Terminally differentiated effector memory CD45RA+ cells were left out of the naive CD8 fraction, which was CD45RO-negative and positively selected for CCR7. What was sequenced was naive CD8+ T cells sorted from blood. Every receptor here comes from a man aged 30 to 45 in good health.

This sequence joins TRBV7-9 and TRBJ2-1, with 10 bases that match TRBD2. CDR3 length: 16 amino acids. With V trimmed by 4 bases and J by 4 bases, 7 bases remained unmatched. CDR1 is SEHNR, CDR2 FQNEAQ, per germline (reference sequence). The CDR3 region is CASSSRASGSYNEQFF. The CDR3 DNA reads as TGTGCCAGCAGCTCACGGGCTAGCGGGAGTTACAATGAGCAGTTCTTC.

The V and J genes are TRBV2 and TRBJ2-2; possible D gene TRBD2, 5 bases. CDR1 SNHLY and CDR2 FYNNEI come from the germline V gene. Trimming pared 7 bases from V and 5 bases from J, leaving 11 bases between. This CDR3 contains 13 residues. The CDR3 spells CASKERETGELFF. CDR3 in DNA: TGTGCCAGCAAGGAGAGGGAAACCGGGGAGCTGTTTTTT.

The rearrangement joins TRBV16 to TRBJ2-1, with unresolved D. The germline V gene encodes CDR1 KGHSY and CDR2 FQNENV. The CDR3 is 13 amino acids. V was trimmed by 0 bases and J by 10 bases, leaving 10 bases between them. CDR3 loop: CASSQSLTLEQFF. The CDR3 nucleotides are TGTGCCAGCAGCCAATCGTTAACGCTCGAGCAGTTCTTC.

The V and J genes are TRBV7-9 and TRBJ1-2, with 10 bases that match TRBD1. CDR3 length: 14 amino acids. Germline V gene lookup returns CDR1 SEHNR and CDR2 FQNEAQ (reference sequence). V trimming: 2 bases; J trimming: 6 bases; junction bases outside the gene matches: 3. The CDR3 sequence: CASSLRTGGDGYTF. The CDR3 DNA is TGTGCCAGCAGCTTACGGACAGGGGGGGATGGCTACACCTTC.

This clone has just one count. At the DNA level, this CDR3 is encoded by other sequences in the same sample as well. This chain joins TRBV28 and TRBJ2-7, with D unresolved. This CDR3 spans 12 amino acids. Germline assignment: CDR1 MDHEN and CDR2 SYDVKM. V was cut by 3 bases and J by 2 bases, with 5 bases left in between. The chain's CDR3 is CASSFGPYEQYF. CDR3 coding DNA: TGTGCCAGCAGTTTCGGGCCCTACGAGCAGTACTTC.

This rearrangement joins TRBV7-2 to TRBJ2-7, with 9 bases matching TRBD1. Trimming removed 5 bases from V and 2 bases from J; junction bases left unmatched: 4. CDR1 is SGHTA and CDR2 is FQGNSA in the germline V gene. The length of the CDR3 is 14 residues. CDR3 nucleotides: TGTGCCAGCAGCCCCCGGACAGGGGCCTACGAGCAGTACTTC. Translation: CASSPRTGAYEQYF. The complete variable domain, with remaining parts taken from reference TRBV7-2 and TRBJ2-7, reads GAGVSQSPSNKVTEKGKDVELRCDPISGHTALYWYRQSLGQGLEFLIYFQGNSAPDKSGLPSDRFSAERTGGSVSTLTIQRTQQEDSAVYLCASSPRTGAYEQYFGPGTRLTVT.

In this sample, this clone turned up once. Distinct nucleotide sequences in the sample also encode this CDR3. The chain has TRBV29-1 and TRBJ2-2; TRBD1 is a possible D gene (6 bases). V shed 5 bases and J shed 4 bases, with 8 bases lying between them. Germline V gene sequence: CDR1 SQVTM, CDR2 ANQGSEA. The CDR3 has 12 amino acids. This CDR3 reads CSVFRGTGELFF. The CDR3, as DNA: TGCAGCGTTTTCAGGGGCACCGGGGAGCTGTTTTTT.

The V and J genes are TRBV7-9 and TRBJ2-7; the D call may be TRBD1 or TRBD2 (5 bases each). Germline-derived CDR1 and CDR2 are SEHNR and FQNEAQ (reference sequence). This CDR3 is 16 amino acids long. V dropped 2 bases and J dropped 4 bases, with 18 bases sitting between them. CDR3 region: CASSLQTIEGRYEQYF. In DNA, the CDR3 is TGTGCCAGCAGCTTACAAACTATCGAGGGGCGGTACGAGCAGTACTTC.

This clone appeared once. Different DNA sequences within this sample yield the same CDR3. The chain couples TRBV5-1 to TRBJ1-2; D gene unclear. The CDR3 contains 12 residues. Per the germline V gene, CDR1 is SGHRS and CDR2 is YFSETQ. Between the trimmed V and J ends, which lost 0 bases and 5 bases, there was a span of 5 bases. For the CDR3, the DNA is TGCGCCAGCAGCTTGGCGGGTTATGGCTACACCTTC. Its translation: CASSLAGYGYTF.

The J gene is TRBJ2-7, the V gene TRBV19; the D gene is possibly TRBD2 (5 bases). Trimming removed 3 bases at V and 2 bases at J, with 14 bases between. Germline V gene sequence: CDR1 LNHDA, CDR2 SQIVND (reference sequence). This CDR3 region has 15 residues. The DNA for the CDR3 is TGTGCCAGTAGTATGGGAGTGGGCAGAACCTACGAGCAGTACTTC. Translating gives CASSMGVGRTYEQYF.

The chain recombines TRBV13 with TRBJ1-1; 8 nucleotides agree with TRBD1. This CDR3 comprises 15 residues. Germline CDR1 and CDR2: PRHDT and FYEKMQ (reference sequence). With 9 bases clipped from V and 0 bases from J, the junction kept 9 bases outside the gene matches. Here the CDR3 DNA reads TGTGCCAGTAGCGGGACAGGCATCATGAACACTGAAGCTTTCTTT. This encodes CASSGTGIMNTEAFF.

The chain is built from TRBV9 and TRBJ1-1; TRBD1 aligns across 7 bases. The germline gives CDR1 SGDLS, CDR2 YYNGEE. After removal of 3 bases from V and 6 bases from J, the junction contained 5 bases not matched to a gene. The CDR3 loop spans 13 amino acids. The CDR3 spells CASSAPGTAEAFF. CDR3 nucleotides: TGTGCCAGCAGCGCTCCCGGGACAGCTGAAGCTTTCTTT.

The genes are TRBV7-9 and TRBJ2-7; weak D call: TRBD2 (6 bases). Trimming shortened V by 6 bases and J by 4 bases, and 19 bases separated the two germline ends. CDR3 size: 15 residues. The germline V gene encodes CDR1 SEHNR and CDR2 FQNEAQ (reference sequence). The CDR3 DNA reads TGTGCCAGCAGTAATAGTGGGGAGGAAGGGTACGAGCAGTACTTC. Translation: CASSNSGEEGYEQYF. Full variable domain (outside the CDR3, taken from reference TRBV7-9 and TRBJ2-7): DTGVSQNPRHKITKRGQNVTFRCDPISEHNRLYWYRQTLGQGPEFLTYFQNEAQLEKSRLLSDRFSAERPKGSFSTLEIQRTEQGDSAMYLCASSNSGEEGYEQYFGPGTRLTVT.

The chain carries TRBV29-1 and TRBJ2-7; 8 positions agree with TRBD1. Germline CDR1 reads SQVTM; CDR2 reads ANQGSEA. This CDR3 is built from 14 residues. The V gene end was trimmed by 3 bases and the J gene end by 2 bases; junction bases not matched to a gene: 6. CDR3 protein: CSVEDQGATYEQYF. Written as DNA, the CDR3 is TGCAGCGTTGAGGATCAGGGGGCCACCTACGAGCAGTACTTC.

The genes are TRBV7-6 and TRBJ2-3; TRBD1 agrees at 9 bases. V lost 6 bases to trimming and J lost 3 bases; unmatched junction nucleotides: 13. Germline V gene sequence: CDR1 SGHVS, CDR2 FNYEAQ. The CDR3 totals 17 residues. CDR3 protein: CASSTTPGTGITDTQYF. The CDR3, as DNA: TGTGCCAGCAGTACGACCCCCGGGACAGGGATAACAGATACGCAGTATTTT.

J is TRBJ2-2 and V is TRBV7-9; 9 nucleotides match TRBD1. Trimming at V came to 4 bases and at J to 4 bases, leaving 7 bases not matched to a gene. Germline lookup yields CDR1 SEHNR and CDR2 FQNEAQ (reference sequence). The CDR3 runs 16 residues. CDR3 residues: CASSYTGGEPTGELFF. Here the CDR3 DNA reads TGTGCCAGCAGCTACACAGGGGGCGAGCCCACCGGGGAGCTGTTTTTT. Filled out from reference TRBV7-9 and TRBJ2-2, the complete variable domain reads DTGVSQNPRHKITKRGQNVTFRCDPISEHNRLYWYRQTLGQGPEFLTYFQNEAQLEKSRLLSDRFSAERPKGSFSTLEIQRTEQGDSAMYLCASSYTGGEPTGELFFGEGSRLTVL.

The chain has TRBV28 and TRBJ1-5; 7 bases are a match to TRBD1. CDR3 size: 17 residues. J was trimmed by 4 bases and V by 8 bases; bases with no gene match: 17. Germline V lookup: CDR1 MDHEN, CDR2 SYDVKM. Written as DNA, the CDR3 is TGTGCCAGCCAAGGGTGGAGTTCGGGGACAGTTAATCAGCCCCAGCATTTT. Amino acid sequence: CASQGWSSGTVNQPQHF. Full variable domain (rest looked up from reference TRBV28 and TRBJ1-5): DVKVTQSSRYLVKRTGEKVFLECVQDMDHENMFWYRQDPGLGLRLIYFSYDVKMKEKGDIPEGYSVSREKKERFSLILESASTNQTSMYLCASQGWSSGTVNQPQHFGDGTRLSIL.

The rearrangement uses TRBV11-2 and TRBJ2-1; 9 bases are a match to TRBD2. J gave up 6 bases and V 1 base, and 16 bases lay outside the gene matches. This CDR3 has 19 residues. Germline values: CDR1 SGHAT, CDR2 FQNNGV. In nucleotides, the CDR3 is TGTGCCAGCAGCTTAGGGACGTCAGGACTAGCGAGAGCGGGCAATGAGCAGTTCTTC. Amino acid sequence: CASSLGTSGLARAGNEQFF. Filled out from reference TRBV11-2 and TRBJ2-1, the complete variable domain reads EAGVAQSPRYKIIEKRQSVAFWCNPISGHATLYWYQQILGQGPKLLIQFQNNGVVDDSQLPKDRFSAERLKGVDSTLKIQPAKLEDSAVYLCASSLGTSGLARAGNEQFFGPGTRLTVL.

Comments on this clone: The same CDR3 arises from other DNA sequences in this sample as well. The chain has TRBV27 and TRBJ2-7; possibly TRBD2 for D (6 bases). CDR1 is MNHEY and CDR2 is SMNVEV in the germline V gene (reference sequence). This CDR3 is 12 amino acids long. V was trimmed by 5 bases and J by 7 bases, leaving 12 bases between them. The CDR3 loop is CASSPPRGEQYF. The CDR3 DNA follows: TGTGCCAGCAGTCCCCCCCGGGGGGAGCAGTACTTC.

The chain uses TRBV14 and TRBJ2-3, with 12 bases lining up with TRBD2. Losses at the gene ends were 0 bases for V and 6 bases for J; bases not matched to a gene: 13. The CDR3 loop spans 19 amino acids. Germline V gives CDR1 SGHDN, CDR2 FVKESK. CDR3 DNA sequence: TGTGCCAGCAGCCAAGAGATCATGTGGACTAGCGGGGTTTCTGATACGCAGTATTTT. Residues: CASSQEIMWTSGVSDTQYF.

This chain links TRBV7-9 with TRBJ1-1; 10 nucleotides agree with TRBD1. The junction had 5 bases not matched to a gene; V was cut back by 1 base and J by 6 bases. CDR3 length: 15 amino acids. The germline gives CDR1 SEHNR, CDR2 FQNEAQ (reference sequence). DNA of the CDR3: TGTGCCAGCAGCTTAGGGGACAGGGGAATCCCTGAAGCTTTCTTT. Translation gives CASSLGDRGIPEAFF.

This sequence joins TRBV11-3 and TRBJ2-1; D is uncertain. V lost 1 base and J lost 5, with 15 bases in between. This CDR3 contains 16 residues. Per the germline V gene, CDR1 is SGHNT and CDR2 is YENEEA. The CDR3 region has the DNA TGTGCCAGCAGCTTAGGGGCAGCGTGGCCCGACAATGAGCAGTTCTTC. It is translated as CASSLGAAWPDNEQFF.